These 30 T cell receptor beta chains came from one sample sequenced in a study of cytomegalovirus exposure and HLA in healthy donors. 60 Vbeta and 13 Jbeta primers were used in PCR. Only in-frame clones appear in the TCRdb table, and some are missing; sequencing was by immunoSEQ multiplex PCR. The sample holds 75,000 to 80,000 clones, around three quarters seen once. The sample was PBMCs. The source of these receptors is a male donor in good health and CMV-seronegative.

The chain links TRBV5-6 to TRBJ2-5; D remains unclear. This CDR3 has 13 amino acids. Germline values: CDR1 SGHDT, CDR2 YYEEEE. Between the trimmed V and J ends, which lost 2 bases and 3 bases, there was a span of 8 bases. The CDR3 protein is CASSFGTEETQYF. DNA of the CDR3: TGTGCCAGCAGCTTTGGTACAGAAGAGACCCAGTACTTC. Supplemented by reference TRBV5-6 and TRBJ2-5, the full variable domain reads DAGVTQSPTHLIKTRGQQVTLRCSPKSGHDTVSWYQQALGQGPQFIFQYYEEEERQRGNFPDRFSGHQFPNYSSELNVNALLLGDSALYLCASSFGTEETQYFGPGTRLLVL.

The rearrangement links TRBV7-2 to TRBJ2-7; no firm D call. Trimming stripped 4 bases from V and 0 bases from J, with 7 bases between. Germline-derived CDR1 and CDR2 are SGHTA and FQGNSA. The CDR3 is made up of 13 amino acids. CDR3 coding DNA: TGTGCCAGCAGCTCCAGTAACTCCTACGAGCAGTACTTC. Protein: CASSSSNSYEQYF.

This clone has just one count. J is TRBJ2-1 and V is TRBV28; TRBD2 agrees at 9 bases. Germline V CDR1 and CDR2: MDHEN, SYDVKM. The J segment lost 6 bases and the V segment lost 3 bases, leaving 9 bases of the junction unmatched. The CDR3 spans 16 residues. CDR3 protein: CASSLTSGTLGNEQFF. CDR3 in DNA: TGTGCCAGCAGTTTGACTAGCGGAACGTTAGGCAATGAGCAGTTCTTC.

The chain links TRBV2 to TRBJ1-2; maybe TRBD1 (5 bases). Trimming pared 7 bases from V and 7 bases from J, leaving 19 bases between. The CDR3 has 14 amino acids. Germline loops: CDR1 SNHLY, CDR2 FYNNEI. This CDR3 reads CASISDIPGFGYTF. In nucleotides, the CDR3 is TGTGCCAGCATCTCGGACATTCCGGGTTTTGGCTACACCTTC. Looking up the rest from reference TRBV2 and TRBJ1-2 gives the full variable domain: EPEVTQTPSHQVTQMGQEVILRCVPISNHLYFYWYRQILGQKVEFLVSFYNNEISEKSEIFDDQFSVERPDGSNFTLKIRSTKLEDSAMYFCASISDIPGFGYTFGSGTRLTVV.

V and J are TRBV27 and TRBJ2-1; 10 nucleotides align to TRBD1. V dropped 6 bases and J dropped 8; count of bases not matched to a gene: 10. CDR1 and CDR2 (germline): MNHEY, SMNVEV (reference sequence). CDR3 length equals 15 residues. CDR3 amino acids: CASSGPRTGGHEQFF. Here the CDR3 DNA reads TGTGCCAGCAGCGGACCTAGGACAGGGGGGCATGAGCAGTTCTTC.

V is TRBV6-5 and J is TRBJ2-7; a possible D gene is TRBD2 (6 bases). The CDR3 runs 14 residues. The V and J ends lost 2 bases and 0 bases respectively, with 8 bases between them. Germline V gene sequence: CDR1 MNHEY, CDR2 SVGAGI. CDR3 nucleotides: TGTGCCAGCAGTTACCGAGCGGGCTCCTACGAGCAGTACTTC. This encodes CASSYRAGSYEQYF.

The chain is built from TRBV5-1 and TRBJ1-4; D perhaps matches TRBD1 (6 bases). The CDR3 sequence is 15 residues long. The germline V and J ends were trimmed by 3 bases and 7 bases, with 16 bases remaining between them. Germline V gene lookup returns CDR1 SGHRS and CDR2 YFSETQ. CDR3 bases: TGCGCCAGCAGCTCGGGGGGGGGCTCGGGTGAAAAACTGTTTTTT. As protein: CASSSGGGSGEKLFF.

V gene TRBV6-5 combines with J gene TRBJ1-1; possible D gene TRBD1, 5 bases. The CDR3 is 13 residues long. CDR1 is MNHEY, CDR2 SVGAGI, per germline. V was trimmed by 6 bases and J by 12 bases, leaving 20 bases between them. CDR3 sequence: CASRSGTRRFSFF. For the CDR3, the DNA is TGTGCCAGCAGGTCAGGGACTCGTCGTTTTTCTTTCTTT.

The V and J genes are TRBV27 and TRBJ2-1, with 11 bases matching TRBD2. J gave up 8 bases and V 7 bases, and 13 bases lay outside the gene matches. The CDR3 length is 16 residues. Per the germline V gene, CDR1 is MNHEY and CDR2 is SMNVEV (reference sequence). The CDR3 spells CASTISLAGGRYEQFF. The CDR3, as DNA: TGTGCCAGCACTATCTCTTTAGCGGGAGGGAGGTATGAGCAGTTCTTC.

CDR3 in amino acids: CASSLTGNTEAFF. CDR3 DNA: TGTGCCAGCAGCCTGACAGGGAACACTGAAGCTTTCTTT. This chain joins TRBV7-3 and TRBJ1-1, with D possibly being TRBD1 (6 bases). The CDR3 sequence is 13 residues long. Germline V gene sequence: CDR1 SGHTA, CDR2 FQGTGA. V was clipped by 5 bases and J by 1 base, with 8 bases between them.

The rearrangement joins TRBV5-1 to TRBJ2-1, with D possibly TRBD1 on 6 matching bases. CDR3 length equals 15 residues. Germline CDR1 SGHRS, CDR2 YFSETQ. Between the trimmed V and J ends, which lost 3 bases and 9 bases, there was a span of 19 bases. CDR3 in DNA: TGCGCCAGCAGCTCTGACACTACAGGGTCGGGTGAGCAGTTCTTC. Amino acids: CASSSDTTGSGEQFF.

The V and J genes are TRBV14 and TRBJ1-1; possible D gene TRBD1, 6 bases. V was shortened by 1 base and J by 6 bases, with 15 bases between the two germline ends. The CDR3 extends over 15 amino acids. Germline lookup yields CDR1 SGHDN and CDR2 FVKESK. CDR3 bases: TGTGCCAGCAGCCAAGGGGACATTCAAGGGGCTGAAGCTTTCTTT. This sequence encodes CASSQGDIQGAEAFF. The full variable domain, in which reference TRBV14 and TRBJ1-1 provide the parts outside the CDR3, is EAGVTQFPSHSVIEKGQTVTLRCDPISGHDNLYWYRRVMGKEIKFLLHFVKESKQDESGMPNNRFLAERTGGTYSTLKVQPAELEDSGVYFCASSQGDIQGAEAFFGQGTRLTVV.

V and J are TRBV11-3 and TRBJ2-5, with D tentatively TRBD2 (7 bases). From germline, CDR1 is SGHNT and CDR2 YENEEA. V shed 5 bases and J shed 5 bases, with 15 bases lying between them. The CDR3 has 14 amino acids. CDR3 nucleotide sequence: TGTGCCAGCAGCAAGGGGGAGGGGAGGGAGACCCAGTACTTC. Translating it yields CASSKGEGRETQYF.

V usage is TRBV4-1 and J usage is TRBJ1-5; the match to TRBD1 covers 7 bases. The CDR3 extends over 16 amino acids. Per the germline V gene, CDR1 is MGHRA and CDR2 is YSYEKL. V shed 1 base and J 6 bases; nucleotides not matched to a gene: 9. CDR3 sequence: CASSQGSGGVGQPQHF. As DNA, the CDR3 is TGCGCCAGCAGCCAAGGGTCAGGGGGAGTAGGTCAGCCCCAGCATTTT.

The J gene is TRBJ1-4, the V gene TRBV5-1, with 9 nucleotides matching TRBD1. The trim removed 2 bases at V and 0 bases at J, leaving 5 bases unmatched. Per germline, CDR1 SGHRS and CDR2 YFSETQ. CDR3 length: 17 residues. CDR3 residues: CASSLGTGRSTNEKLFF. The CDR3 nucleotides read TGCGCCAGCAGCTTAGGGACAGGGAGGTCAACTAATGAAAAACTGTTTTTT.

In its sample, this clone was seen a few times. The V and J genes are TRBV6-4 and TRBJ2-5; 15 nucleotides agree with TRBD2. The DNA end favors TRBJ2-7, so the J call may be wrong. Germline-derived CDR1 and CDR2 are MRHNA and SNTAGT. CDR3 length equals 15 residues. The CDR3 sequence is CARWTSGRAEGEQYF. The CDR3 DNA reads TGTGCCAGATGGACTAGCGGGAGGGCCGAAGGCGAGCAGTACTTC.

This sequence joins TRBV7-6 and TRBJ1-1; 7 nucleotides agree with TRBD1. Germline V CDR1 and CDR2: SGHVS, FNYEAQ. The CDR3 is 13 amino acids. Trimming at V came to 2 bases and at J to 3 bases, leaving 0 bases not matched to a gene. CDR3 sequence reads: CASSLQGDTEAFF. As DNA, the CDR3 is TGTGCCAGCAGCTTACAGGGGGACACTGAAGCTTTCTTT.

The chain combines TRBV27 with TRBJ1-6, with D tentatively TRBD1 (6 bases). The germline V gene encodes CDR1 MNHEY and CDR2 SMNVEV (reference sequence). This CDR3 comprises 13 residues. V lost 6 bases, J lost 7 bases, and 10 bases lay in between. The CDR3 sequence: CASRNRENSPLHF. The CDR3 DNA sequence: TGTGCCAGCAGAAACAGGGAAAATTCACCCCTCCACTTT.

The V and J genes are TRBV19 and TRBJ1-4; no clear D gene. The CDR3 totals 15 residues. Germline-derived CDR1 and CDR2 are LNHDA and SQIVND (reference sequence). V lost 1 base and J 2 bases, leaving 8 bases between the germline ends. The CDR3 DNA reads as TGTGCCAGTAGTATAGGACGGAGGACTAATGAAAAACTGTTTTTT. Translating it yields CASSIGRRTNEKLFF.

The chain combines TRBV11-2 with TRBJ2-5, with 7 nucleotides matching TRBD2. V gave up 1 base and J gave up 5 bases; unmatched junction bases: 7. The CDR3 runs 15 residues. The germline gives CDR1 SGHAT, CDR2 FQNNGV. For the CDR3, the DNA is TGTGCCAGCAGCTTAGCCACGGGGGGTATGGAGACCCAGTACTTC. Its protein product is CASSLATGGMETQYF.

V usage is TRBV7-9 and J usage is TRBJ2-3, with unresolved D. V dropped 1 base and J dropped 4 bases, with 9 bases sitting between them. The CDR3 sequence is 14 residues long. The germline CDR1 and CDR2 sequences are SEHNR and FQNEAQ (reference sequence). This CDR3 reads CASSLVGYADTQYF. In nucleotides, the CDR3 is TGTGCCAGCAGCTTAGTCGGGTACGCAGATACGCAGTATTTT.

This clone has a single count. This chain uses TRBV7-3 with TRBJ2-5, with D perhaps matching TRBD2 (5 bases). Deletions cut 2 bases from V and 5 bases from J, with 15 bases between. The germline gives CDR1 SGHTA, CDR2 FQGTGA. The CDR3 length is 15 residues. This chain's CDR3 is CASSLGLVEAETQYF. CDR3 nucleotide sequence: TGTGCCAGCAGCTTAGGGCTAGTGGAGGCCGAGACCCAGTACTTC.

The chain couples TRBV6-5 to TRBJ2-1, with D tentatively TRBD2 (6 bases). CDR3 length equals 12 residues. CDR1 and CDR2 (germline): MNHEY, SVGAGI. Trimming cost V 6 bases and J 9 bases, with 12 bases left between them. The CDR3 loop is CASSYVGGEQFF. CDR3 sequence (DNA): TGTGCCAGCAGCTACGTGGGGGGTGAGCAGTTCTTC.

This chain connects TRBV5-4 to TRBJ2-5; tentatively, D is TRBD2 (5 bases). This CDR3 region has 14 residues. Trimming pared 0 bases from V and 5 bases from J, leaving 11 bases between. Per the germline V gene, CDR1 is SGHNT and CDR2 is YYREEE (reference sequence). This CDR3 reads CASSLEAEGETQYF. Written as DNA, the CDR3 is TGTGCCAGCAGCTTGGAAGCGGAAGGGGAGACCCAGTACTTC. The entire variable domain, with the rest obtained from reference TRBV5-4 and TRBJ2-5, is as follows: ETGVTQSPTHLIKTRGQQVTLRCSSQSGHNTVSWYQQALGQGPQFIFQYYREEENGRGNFPPRFSGLQFPNYSSELNVNALELDDSALYLCASSLEAEGETQYFGPGTRLLVL.

This clone was detected only once. The chain is built from TRBV14 and TRBJ2-1, with a tentative D call TRBD2 (7 bases). The V gene lost 2 bases and the J gene lost 6 bases, with 17 bases spanning the gap. Looked up from germline, CDR1 is SGHDN and CDR2 is FVKESK. The length of the CDR3 is 16 residues. For the CDR3, the DNA is TGTGCCAGCAGCCAATCTACAGGGAGGGGAGGCAATGAGCAGTTCTTC. This gives the protein CASSQSTGRGGNEQFF. Drawing the rest from reference TRBV14 and TRBJ2-1, the complete variable domain is EAGVTQFPSHSVIEKGQTVTLRCDPISGHDNLYWYRRVMGKEIKFLLHFVKESKQDESGMPNNRFLAERTGGTYSTLKVQPAELEDSGVYFCASSQSTGRGGNEQFFGPGTRLTVL.

This sequence joins TRBV28 and TRBJ2-7; TRBD1 might be the D (5 bases). Trimming removed 3 bases at V and 3 bases at J, with 9 bases between. CDR1 and CDR2 (germline): MDHEN, SYDVKM. CDR3 length equals 13 residues. CDR3 sequence: CASSLGRDYEQYF. The CDR3 DNA reads as TGTGCCAGCAGTTTGGGCAGGGACTACGAGCAGTACTTC.

V usage is TRBV20-1 and J usage is TRBJ1-2; D call uncertain. The germline gives CDR1 DFQATT, CDR2 SNEGSKA (reference sequence). The CDR3 extends over 10 amino acids. Trimming shortened V by 6 bases and J by 7 bases, and 9 bases separated the two germline ends. CDR3 DNA sequence: TGCAGTGCGTGGGCGTGTGGCTACACCTTC. It is translated as CSAWACGYTF.

The gene calls are TRBV29-1 and TRBJ2-7, with 9 bases that match TRBD1. This CDR3 is 14 amino acids long. With 7 bases clipped from V and 5 bases from J, the junction kept 12 bases outside the gene matches. The V gene's germline CDR1 is SQVTM and CDR2 ANQGSEA. CDR3 in DNA: TGCAGCGCACAACCGGGACAGGGAAAGAACGAGCAGTACTTC. Its translation: CSAQPGQGKNEQYF.

The chain links TRBV5-6 to TRBJ2-7, with 14 bases fitting TRBD2. There are 16 residues in the CDR3. Losses at the gene ends were 4 bases for V and 7 bases for J; bases not matched to a gene: 10. From germline, CDR1 is SGHDT and CDR2 YYEEEE. In DNA, the CDR3 is TGTGCCAGCAGCAGGGGACTAGCGGGAGTCTTGGGAGAGCAGTACTTC. It is translated as CASSRGLAGVLGEQYF.

The chain combines TRBV2 with TRBJ1-2, with a possible D match to TRBD1 (5 bases). CDR3 length equals 13 residues. V was pared by 5 bases and J by 2 bases, with 9 bases between. Germline lookup yields CDR1 SNHLY and CDR2 FYNNEI. CDR3 DNA sequence: TGTGCCAGCAGTAAAGACAGAAACTATGGCTACACCTTC. Translating gives CASSKDRNYGYTF.